The next 18 T cell receptor beta chains were all read from a single sample in a study of blood T cell repertoires in COVID-19. Data came from immunoSEQ multiplex PCR; TCRdb stores just in-frame clones and leaves some out. The sample contains 150,000 to 200,000 clones, about 88% of which appear only once. The sequencing sample was made of PBMCs or T cells enriched from blood (not recorded which). These receptors originate from a woman aged 18-29 years who had recovered from COVID-19.

The chain couples TRBV11-2 to TRBJ2-1; TRBD2 might be the D (5 bases). This CDR3 contains 12 residues. Germline V gene data show CDR1 as SGHAT and CDR2 as FQNNGV. Between the trimmed V and J ends, which lost 5 bases and 9 bases, there was a span of 11 bases. The CDR3 here is CASSLAGLEQFF. CDR3 DNA sequence: TGTGCCAGCAGCCTGGCGGGTCTTGAGCAGTTCTTC.

The genes are TRBV2 and TRBJ1-2, with 7 nucleotides matching TRBD1. CDR1 is SNHLY, CDR2 FYNNEI, per germline. V was pared by 6 bases and J by 9 bases, with 16 bases of the junction left unmatched. This CDR3 region has 15 residues. CDR3 protein: CASRNRQGGQGRYTF. CDR3 sequence (DNA): TGTGCCAGCAGGAACCGACAGGGTGGCCAGGGGCGCTACACCTTC.

The V gene is TRBV6-4, the J gene TRBJ1-5; tentative D call: TRBD1 (6 bases). The CDR3 loop spans 18 amino acids. Trimming took 2 bases from V and 10 from J, leaving 27 bases between them. The V gene's germline CDR1 is MRHNA and CDR2 SNTAGT. The CDR3: CASSDIRQDPTPVRPQHF. Here the CDR3 DNA reads TGTGCCAGCAGTGACATTCGACAGGATCCGACACCCGTTCGACCCCAGCATTTT.

The chain combines TRBV5-1 with TRBJ2-1, with 11 nucleotides matching TRBD2. Unmatched junction bases numbered 6, after V lost 4 bases and J lost 0 bases. Germline CDR1 reads SGHRS; CDR2 reads YFSETQ. There are 17 residues in the CDR3. The CDR3 bases are TGCGCCAGCAGCGGAGGGCTAGCGGGGGGCTCCTACAATGAGCAGTTCTTC. This encodes CASSGGLAGGSYNEQFF.

This clone was counted once. The chain joins TRBV27 to TRBJ1-2, with D possibly TRBD1 on 6 matching bases. This CDR3 region has 14 residues. Germline V gene sequence: CDR1 MNHEY, CDR2 SMNVEV (reference sequence). V lost 5 bases and J lost 8, with 18 bases in between. The CDR3 DNA reads as TGTGCCAGCAGTCCTCAGCTCTGGACAGACGGCTACACCTTC. Translated: CASSPQLWTDGYTF.

The chain employs TRBV5-8 and TRBJ1-5; possible D gene TRBD1, 5 bases. V lost 5 bases to trimming and J lost 5 bases, with 11 bases between them. Germline lookup yields CDR1 SGHTS and CDR2 YDEGEE. This CDR3 comprises 13 residues. The CDR3 here is CASRSTGYQPQHF. CDR3 sequence (DNA): TGTGCCAGCAGGTCTACAGGCTATCAGCCCCAGCATTTT.

The chain joins TRBV19 to TRBJ1-1, with no clear D. Germline V gene sequence: CDR1 LNHDA, CDR2 SQIVND (reference sequence). The CDR3 runs to 15 residues. V shed 0 bases and J shed 4 bases, with 12 bases lying between them. CDR3 sequence: CASSIDGRVGTEAFF. The CDR3 coding sequence is TGTGCCAGTAGTATAGATGGGAGGGTTGGCACTGAAGCTTTCTTT.

This chain connects TRBV19 to TRBJ2-1; maybe TRBD1 (6 bases). V lost 3 bases and J lost 4, with 13 bases in between. From germline, CDR1 is LNHDA and CDR2 SQIVND (reference sequence). CDR3 size: 15 residues. The CDR3 coding sequence is TGTGCCAGTAGTATGGAGGACAGCTATTACAATGAGCAGTTCTTC. The encoded protein is CASSMEDSYYNEQFF. Full variable domain (rest looked up from reference TRBV19 and TRBJ2-1): DGGITQSPKYLFRKEGQNVTLSCEQNLNHDAMYWYRQDPGQGLRLIYYSQIVNDFQKGDIAEGYSVSREKKESFPLTVTSAQKNPTAFYLCASSMEDSYYNEQFFGPGTRLTVL.

The V gene is TRBV5-1, the J gene TRBJ2-7; TRBD2 matches 14 bases. Trimming cost V 0 bases and J 1 base; bases outside gene matches: 9. This CDR3 has 19 residues. Germline assignment: CDR1 SGHRS and CDR2 YFSETQ. The CDR3 DNA follows: TGCGCCAGCAGCTTGGGGTTGACTAGCGGGGGGGCGGCGTCCTACGAGCAGTACTTC. It yields the protein CASSLGLTSGGAASYEQYF.

This clone was seen only a few times. V and J are TRBV7-6 and TRBJ2-2, with D possibly being TRBD1 (5 bases). Trimming took 2 bases from V and 4 from J, leaving 5 bases between them. The CDR3 loop spans 13 amino acids. CDR1 and CDR2 (germline): SGHVS, FNYEAQ. The CDR3 coding sequence is TGTGCCAGCAGCTTACAGGGCACCGGGGAGCTGTTTTTT. This translates into CASSLQGTGELFF.

The chain recombines TRBV29-1 with TRBJ2-2; the match to TRBD1 covers 8 bases. Trimming took 7 bases from V and 3 from J; bases not matched to a gene: 7. The CDR3 has 14 amino acids. Germline loops: CDR1 SQVTM, CDR2 ANQGSEA. CDR3 bases: TGCAGCGCCCGAGAGGACAGGGACACCGGGGAGCTGTTTTTT. Translating it yields CSAREDRDTGELFF.

This chain uses TRBV2 with TRBJ1-1; the match to TRBD1 covers 10 bases. V shed 10 bases, J shed 2 bases, and the junction held 10 bases outside the gene matches. The germline V gene encodes CDR1 SNHLY and CDR2 FYNNEI. The CDR3 has 15 residues. For the CDR3, the DNA is TGTGCCAATGCCCGGGACAGGGGTCTAAACACTGAAGCTTTCTTT. It is translated as CANARDRGLNTEAFF.

This chain links TRBV14 with TRBJ1-6; D may be TRBD1 (6 bases). The CDR3 consists of 15 residues. V lost 0 bases and J 8 bases, leaving 11 bases between the germline ends. CDR1 and CDR2 from the germline V gene are SGHDN and FVKESK. This chain's CDR3 is CASSQDSGADSPLHF. The CDR3 DNA sequence: TGTGCCAGCAGCCAAGATTCAGGGGCCGATTCACCCCTCCACTTT.

V gene TRBV15 combines with J gene TRBJ2-7; D gene uncertain. The V end was cut by 3 bases, the J end by 3 bases, with 3 bases between. This CDR3 has 11 residues. Germline CDR1 is LNHNV and CDR2 is YYDKDF (reference sequence). CDR3 amino acids: CATSSGYEQYF. The CDR3 bases are TGTGCCACCAGCAGCGGCTACGAGCAGTACTTC.

This clone appeared a few times. The chain carries TRBV5-6 and TRBJ2-7, with 10 nucleotides matching TRBD2. Germline loops: CDR1 SGHDT, CDR2 YYEEEE. The CDR3 consists of 16 residues. V gave up 4 bases and J gave up 1 base; unmatched junction bases: 8. The CDR3 region is CASSRRLAGESYEQYF. The CDR3 coding sequence is TGTGCCAGCAGCCGGAGGCTAGCGGGAGAATCCTACGAGCAGTACTTC. The entire variable domain, with the rest obtained from reference TRBV5-6 and TRBJ2-7, is as follows: DAGVTQSPTHLIKTRGQQVTLRCSPKSGHDTVSWYQQALGQGPQFIFQYYEEEERQRGNFPDRFSGHQFPNYSSELNVNALLLGDSALYLCASSRRLAGESYEQYFGPGTRLTVT.

The genes are TRBV6-2 or TRBV6-3 and TRBJ2-5; D ambiguous. CDR1 is MNHEY and CDR2 is SVGEGT in the germline V gene. This CDR3 region has 14 residues. V was clipped by 4 bases and J by 9 bases, with 18 bases between them. In DNA, the CDR3 is TGTGCCAGCAGTTCGATGTCGACCCGTGAGGCCCAGTACTTC. This sequence encodes CASSSMSTREAQYF.

This chain joins TRBV5-6 and TRBJ1-1; D remains ambiguous. Per the germline V gene, CDR1 is SGHDT and CDR2 is YYEEEE. V gave up 0 bases and J gave up 11 bases, with 20 bases separating them. CDR3 length: 15 residues. CDR3 protein: CASSLGQIRVGSAFF. The CDR3 coding sequence is TGTGCCAGCAGCTTGGGACAAATACGTGTTGGGTCGGCTTTCTTT. Filled out from reference TRBV5-6 and TRBJ1-1, the complete variable domain reads DAGVTQSPTHLIKTRGQQVTLRCSPKSGHDTVSWYQQALGQGPQFIFQYYEEEERQRGNFPDRFSGHQFPNYSSELNVNALLLGDSALYLCASSLGQIRVGSAFFGQGTRLTVV.

This chain connects TRBV29-1 to TRBJ1-1, with D possibly matching TRBD1 (5 bases). V was trimmed by 3 bases and J by 0 bases, leaving 20 bases between them. CDR1 and CDR2 (germline): SQVTM, ANQGSEA. The CDR3 has 17 residues. The CDR3, as DNA: TGCAGCGTTGATAATCTCCAAGTGACAGACATGAACACTGAAGCTTTCTTT. This translates into CSVDNLQVTDMNTEAFF.